The rows below give T cell receptor beta chains drawn from one sample of a study of T-cell memory formation after mild COVID-19. TCRdb reanalysed the 5' RACE reads using MiXCR and keeps one entry per CDR3 protein. This sample has 170,000 or so distinct CDR3 sequences; roughly 23% occur once, and the top ten carry more than 20%. Sequencing input: PBMCs or a T cell subset sorted from them (not recorded which). These receptors originate from an adult woman who had mild COVID-19 (a few samples of this study predate the infection). Cell type and time point are not known. The CDR3 runs from the conserved cysteine through the conserved F or W. Fields, in order: V gene, D gene, clone size, J gene, CDR3 protein, CDR3 DNA. The D gene is left open where the match is weak. Clone size, where shown, is once, few, many, or a class for clones that have expanded.

TRBV29-1	-	few	TRBJ2-1	CSVEDSFSSYNEQFF	TGCAGCGTTGAAGACTCCTTCAGCTCCTACAATGAGCAGTTCTTC
TRBV29-1	TRBD1	-	TRBJ1-1	CSVPGQGARAEAFF	TGCAGCGTTCCCGGACAGGGGGCGAGGGCTGAAGCTTTCTTT
TRBV7-2	-	few	TRBJ2-7	CASSLSRPGDEQYF	TGTGCCAGCAGCTTATCACGGCCTGGCGACGAGCAGTACTTC
TRBV20-1	-	-	TRBJ2-7	CSARAPEESSYEQYF	TGCAGTGCTAGAGCACCCGAAGAGAGTAGCTACGAGCAGTACTTC
TRBV5-1	TRBD1	few	TRBJ1-2	CASSQTGDGYTF	TGCGCCAGCAGCCAGACAGGGGATGGCTACACCTTC
TRBV7-3	-	-	TRBJ1-1	CASSPSRGEGNTEAFF	TGTGCCAGCAGCCCCTCCCGTGGGGAAGGGAACACTGAAGCTTTCTTT
TRBV5-6	-	few	TRBJ2-1	CASSLDPTGTGEQFF	TGTGCCAGCAGCTTGGACCCAACCGGGACTGGGGAGCAGTTCTTC
TRBV29-1	-	-	TRBJ2-7	CSVADRGQPPYEQYF	TGCAGCGTTGCAGATAGGGGACAACCACCCTACGAGCAGTACTTC
TRBV27	-	-	TRBJ2-5	CASSPVGTTQYF	TGTGCCAGCAGTCCCGTCGGCACGACCCAGTACTTC
TRBV4-1	-	medium-sized	TRBJ1-2	CASSQDSAINYGYTF	TGCGCCAGCAGCCAAGATTCAGCGATTAACTATGGCTACACCTTC
TRBV27	TRBD2	-	TRBJ2-7	CASSSGAGVGEQYF	TGTGCCAGCAGTTCCGGAGCGGGAGTGGGGGAGCAGTACTTC
TRBV7-9	-	few	TRBJ2-1	CASSPPYSGRDNEQFF	TGTGCCAGCAGCCCCCCGTATTCAGGGAGAGACAATGAGCAGTTCTTC
TRBV7-9	TRBD2	few	TRBJ2-2	CASSLPPGVSGSWNTGELFF	TGTGCCAGCAGCTTACCCCCCGGGGTGAGCGGGAGTTGGAACACCGGGGAGCTGTTTTTT
TRBV29-1	-	-	TRBJ2-2	CSVRAENTGELFF	TGCAGCGTTAGGGCGGAGAACACCGGGGAGCTGTTTTTT
TRBV29-1	-	once	TRBJ1-2	CSVEGTADGGYGYTF	TGCAGCGTTGAAGGCACAGCGGACGGGGGCTATGGCTACACCTTC
TRBV6-1	TRBD1	-	TRBJ2-7	CASSVSGTGVPEQYF	TGTGCCAGCAGTGTTTCCGGGACAGGGGTCCCCGAGCAGTACTTC
TRBV9	TRBD2	few	TRBJ2-4	CASSVADGGTNIQYF	TGTGCCAGCAGCGTAGCTGACGGGGGGACAAACATTCAGTACTTC
TRBV7-9	-	-	TRBJ2-1	CASSLRGSSYNEQFF	TGTGCCAGCAGCTTACGGGGGAGTTCCTACAATGAGCAGTTCTTC
TRBV6-2/TRBV6-3	-	-	TRBJ2-7	CASSFLQVSSYEQYF	TGTGCCAGCAGTTTTCTACAGGTTAGCTCCTACGAGCAGTACTTC
TRBV12-3/TRBV12-4	-	-	TRBJ2-7	CASSSPQGFIYEQYF	TGTGCCAGCAGTTCCCCCCAGGGGTTTATCTACGAGCAGTACTTC
TRBV7-6	TRBD2	-	TRBJ2-5	CASGALSGGARETQYF	TGTGCCAGCGGCGCCCTTAGCGGGGGGGCGCGGGAGACCCAGTACTTC
TRBV7-2	-	-	TRBJ2-7	CASSLSRDNYEQYF	TGTGCCAGCAGCTTATCCCGGGACAACTACGAGCAGTACTTC